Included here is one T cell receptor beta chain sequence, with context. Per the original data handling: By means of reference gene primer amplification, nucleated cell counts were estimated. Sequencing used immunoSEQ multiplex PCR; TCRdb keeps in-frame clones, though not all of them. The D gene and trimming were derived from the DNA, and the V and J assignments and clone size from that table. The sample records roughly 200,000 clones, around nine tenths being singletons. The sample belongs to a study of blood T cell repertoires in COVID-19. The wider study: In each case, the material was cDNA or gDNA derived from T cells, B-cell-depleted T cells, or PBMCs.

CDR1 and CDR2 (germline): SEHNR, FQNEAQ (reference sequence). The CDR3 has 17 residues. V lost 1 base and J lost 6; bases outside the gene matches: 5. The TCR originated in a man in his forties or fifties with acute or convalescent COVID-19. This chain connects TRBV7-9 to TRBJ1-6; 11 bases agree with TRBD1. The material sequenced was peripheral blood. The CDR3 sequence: CASSLGSGQGGNSPLHF. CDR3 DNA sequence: TGTGCCAGCAGCTTAGGGTCGGGACAGGGGGGTAATTCACCCCTCCACTTT.